The rows below give T cell receptor beta chains drawn from one sample of a study of vaccination and CD4 T cells after COVID-19. MiXCR, run by TCRdb on the PCR reads, gives a single entry per CDR3 protein. This table holds approximately 11,000 distinct CDR3 sequences, about two fifths found once. These receptors are not linked to any known antigen. The sample was CD4+ T cells from blood, cultured in vitro. These receptors were obtained from a human donor who had recovered from COVID-19. Each CDR3 is given with its conserved first and last residue. The order of the fields is D gene, V gene, clone size, J gene, CDR3 DNA, CDR3 protein. The D gene is left open where the match is weak. Clone size is given for some rows only: seen once, a few or many times, or a class if the clone is expanded.

d_call: .; v_call: TRBV20-1; clone_size: .; j_call: TRBJ2-1; cdr3_nt: TGCAGTGGTAGGACTAACGGCAATGAGCAGTTCTTC; cdr3_aa: CSGRTNGNEQFF
d_call: TRBD1; v_call: TRBV30; clone_size: medium-sized; j_call: TRBJ1-2; cdr3_nt: TGTGCCTGGGGGACAGGGGGCAACTATGGCTACACCTTC; cdr3_aa: CAWGTGGNYGYTF
d_call: .; v_call: TRBV11-2; clone_size: few; j_call: TRBJ2-5; cdr3_nt: TGTGCCAGCAATTTGGGAATCCAAGAGACCCAGTACTTC; cdr3_aa: CASNLGIQETQYF
d_call: TRBD1; v_call: TRBV5-1; clone_size: few; j_call: TRBJ1-6; cdr3_nt: TGCGCCAGCAGCTTGGTGGGGACAGGGTTAGGGCCCCTCCACTTT; cdr3_aa: CASSLVGTGLGPLHF
d_call: TRBD2; v_call: TRBV10-1; clone_size: few; j_call: TRBJ2-5; cdr3_nt: TGCGCCAGCAGTGAGTCGGAGGGGCGGGAGGAGACCCAGTACTTC; cdr3_aa: CASSESEGREETQYF
d_call: .; v_call: TRBV6-1; clone_size: .; j_call: TRBJ2-7; cdr3_nt: TGTGCCACTACACTTCACGCGACGGATTACGAGCAGTACTTC; cdr3_aa: CATTLHATDYEQYF
d_call: .; v_call: TRBV11-2; clone_size: .; j_call: TRBJ1-2; cdr3_nt: TGTGCCAGCAGCTTAGACCGGGCCGGGATGTGCACCTTC; cdr3_aa: CASSLDRAGMCTF
d_call: .; v_call: TRBV7-2; clone_size: medium-sized; j_call: TRBJ2-2; cdr3_nt: TGTGCCAGCAGACCTACAGGGACCGGGGAGCTGTTTTTT; cdr3_aa: CASRPTGTGELFF
d_call: .; v_call: TRBV18; clone_size: .; j_call: TRBJ2-5; cdr3_nt: TGTGCCAGCTCACCACCATTAGAGACCCAGTACTTC; cdr3_aa: CASSPPLETQYF
d_call: .; v_call: TRBV6-1; clone_size: few; j_call: TRBJ2-5; cdr3_nt: TGTGCCAGCAGGAGAACTAGGGCGGAGACCCAGTACTTC; cdr3_aa: CASRRTRAETQYF
d_call: .; v_call: TRBV18; clone_size: .; j_call: TRBJ2-3; cdr3_nt: TGTGCCAGCTCACCCAAAACAGATACGCAGTATTTT; cdr3_aa: CASSPKTDTQYF
d_call: .; v_call: TRBV28; clone_size: .; j_call: TRBJ2-6; cdr3_nt: TGTGCCAGCGGGGCCAACGTCCTGACTTTC; cdr3_aa: CASGANVLTF
d_call: .; v_call: TRBV6-4; clone_size: .; j_call: TRBJ1-2; cdr3_nt: TGTGCCAGCAGTCCAGGGGTAGTTGGTTATGGCTACACCTTC; cdr3_aa: CASSPGVVGYGYTF
d_call: .; v_call: TRBV7-2; clone_size: .; j_call: TRBJ1-6; cdr3_nt: TGTGCCAGCAGCTGGGGCGGCAAAAGAAATTCACCCCTCCACTTT; cdr3_aa: CASSWGGKRNSPLHF
d_call: .; v_call: TRBV20-1; clone_size: few; j_call: TRBJ2-7; cdr3_nt: TGCAGTGCCGGAACCGGTAGGTACGAGCAGTACTTC; cdr3_aa: CSAGTGRYEQYF
d_call: TRBD1; v_call: TRBV10-1; clone_size: .; j_call: TRBJ2-1; cdr3_nt: TGCGCCAGCAGTGATGACAGGGGTATCAGCTCCTACAATGAGCAGTTCTTC; cdr3_aa: CASSDDRGISSYNEQFF
d_call: .; v_call: TRBV2; clone_size: .; j_call: TRBJ2-2; cdr3_nt: TGTGCCAGCACGAACACCGGGGAGCTGTTTTTT; cdr3_aa: CASTNTGELFF
d_call: .; v_call: TRBV4-3; clone_size: .; j_call: TRBJ2-3; cdr3_nt: TGCGCCAGCAGCCAAGATACTAGGCCAAACACAGATACGCAGTATTTT; cdr3_aa: CASSQDTRPNTDTQYF
d_call: TRBD1; v_call: TRBV11-3; clone_size: few; j_call: TRBJ2-1; cdr3_nt: TGTGCCAGCAGCGCTGGACAGGGAACCTACAATGAGCAGTTCTTC; cdr3_aa: CASSAGQGTYNEQFF
d_call: TRBD1; v_call: TRBV18; clone_size: .; j_call: TRBJ1-2; cdr3_nt: TGTGCCAGCTCACCGGGACAGGACTATGGCTACACCTTC; cdr3_aa: CASSPGQDYGYTF
d_call: .; v_call: TRBV20-1; clone_size: few; j_call: TRBJ2-2; cdr3_nt: TGCAGTGCTAGAGTTGGGGGGACCGGGGAGCTGTTTTTT; cdr3_aa: CSARVGGTGELFF
d_call: .; v_call: TRBV19; clone_size: few; j_call: TRBJ2-5; cdr3_nt: TGTGCCAGTAGTTCGCACGGGGGGCCTACAGAGACCCAGTACTTC; cdr3_aa: CASSSHGGPTETQYF
d_call: .; v_call: TRBV20-1; clone_size: few; j_call: TRBJ2-7; cdr3_nt: TGCAGTGCTAGAGATCCAAGGGGGAGGGACGAGCAGTACTTC; cdr3_aa: CSARDPRGRDEQYF
d_call: .; v_call: TRBV7-6; clone_size: .; j_call: TRBJ2-1; cdr3_nt: TGTGCCAGCAGCTCCACCGGGGGGCTATACAATGAGCAGTTCTTC; cdr3_aa: CASSSTGGLYNEQFF